This T cell receptor (beta chain) was obtained from a study of radiotherapy plus CTLA-4 blockade in lung cancer. Sequenced by immunoSEQ multiplex PCR; TCRdb stores in-frame clones only, minus some. This table has around 72,000 clones, around 80% appearing once. The germline gives CDR1 SEHNR, CDR2 FQNEAQ (reference sequence). The V segment lost 2 bases and the J segment 12 bases; nucleotides outside the gene matches: 8. The CDR3 runs 13 residues. Here the sequenced sample was peripheral blood, taken from a patient treated with radiotherapy plus ipilimumab. The receptor was isolated from a human donor with non-small cell lung cancer who had a complete response to radiotherapy plus ipilimumab. The chain uses TRBV7-9 and TRBJ1-1; 8 bases map to TRBD1. The DNA for the CDR3 is TGTGCCAGCAGCTTAAGGGACAGGCCCCGAACTTTCTTT. It codes for CASSLRDRPRTFF.